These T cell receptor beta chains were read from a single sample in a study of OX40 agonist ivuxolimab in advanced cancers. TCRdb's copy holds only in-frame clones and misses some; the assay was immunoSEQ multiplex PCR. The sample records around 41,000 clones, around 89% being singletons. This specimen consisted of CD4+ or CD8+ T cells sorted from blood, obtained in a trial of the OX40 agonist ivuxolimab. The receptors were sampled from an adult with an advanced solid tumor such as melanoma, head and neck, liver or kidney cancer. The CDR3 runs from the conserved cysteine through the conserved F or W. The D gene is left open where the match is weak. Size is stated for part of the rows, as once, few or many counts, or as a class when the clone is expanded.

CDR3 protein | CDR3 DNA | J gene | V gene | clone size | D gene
CASSSTDTQYF | TGTGCCAGCAGCTCCACAGATACGCAGTATTTT | TRBJ2-3 | TRBV13 | NA | NA
CATGRGSGGEETQYF | TGTGCCACCGGGCGGGGTAGCGGGGGGGAAGAGACCCAGTACTTC | TRBJ2-5 | TRBV15 | NA | TRBD2
CASGTSLLNTEAFF | TGTGCCAGCGGGACCTCTTTACTGAACACTGAAGCTTTCTTT | TRBJ1-1 | TRBV2 | NA | NA
CASSERQPASLYLGQPQHF | TGTGCCAGCAGTGAAAGACAGCCAGCATCCCTTTATTTGGGGCAGCCCCAGCATTTT | TRBJ1-5 | TRBV2 | NA | NA
CAISFGTERYEQYF | TGTGCCATCTCCTTCGGAACGGAGAGGTACGAGCAGTACTTC | TRBJ2-7 | TRBV10-3 | NA | NA
CASSLPGQPQHF | TGTGCCAGCAGCTTACCAGGACAGCCCCAGCATTTT | TRBJ1-5 | TRBV7-3 | NA | NA
CASSSPKRGAYSGELFF | TGTGCCAGCAGCTCCCCGAAGCGGGGGGCATACTCCGGGGAGCTGTTTTTT | TRBJ2-2 | TRBV7-2 | once | TRBD2
CASSLNLANEKLFF | TGTGCCAGCAGCTTGAACTTGGCTAATGAAAAACTGTTTTTT | TRBJ1-4 | TRBV5-4 | few | NA
CASSRPLVGAYNEQFF | TGCGCCAGCAGCCGCCCGCTAGTGGGGGCCTACAATGAGCAGTTCTTC | TRBJ2-1 | TRBV5-1 | NA | NA
CASSVGSTGGITEAFF | TGTGCCAGCAGCGTAGGGTCGACAGGGGGGATCACTGAAGCTTTCTTT | TRBJ1-1 | TRBV9 | NA | TRBD1
CASTARTSTDTQYF | TGTGCCAGCACCGCTAGAACTAGCACAGATACGCAGTATTTT | TRBJ2-3 | TRBV2 | NA | NA
CASSLGPMNTEAFF | TGTGCCAGCAGCTTAGGGCCCATGAACACTGAAGCTTTCTTT | TRBJ1-1 | TRBV7-3 | NA | NA
CASSDGPGGAFF | TGTGCCAGCAGTGATGGTCCCGGCGGAGCTTTCTTT | TRBJ1-1 | TRBV6-1 | NA | NA
CASTAGGADTEAFF | TGTGCCAGCACCGCCGGGGGGGCGGACACTGAAGCTTTCTTT | TRBJ1-1 | TRBV5-4 | NA | NA
CASSLNSPNSPLHF | TGTGCCAGTAGTCTCAACAGCCCTAATTCACCCCTCCACTTT | TRBJ1-6 | TRBV19 | NA | NA
CASSPPLATNEKLFF | TGTGCCAGCTCACCACCCCTTGCAACTAATGAAAAACTGTTTTTT | TRBJ1-4 | TRBV18 | NA | NA
CASSPRPTDTQYF | TGTGCCAGCAGCCCCCGGCCGACAGATACGCAGTATTTT | TRBJ2-3 | TRBV28 | NA | NA
CASSLAPAEQPQHF | TGCGCCAGCAGCTTGGCCCCTGCCGAGCAGCCCCAGCATTTT | TRBJ1-5 | TRBV5-1 | once | NA
CASSVGLGGYTF | TGTGCCAGCAGCGTAGGGCTGGGTGGCTACACCTTC | TRBJ1-2 | TRBV9 | once | NA
CASSIKGQSPNYGYTF | TGTGCCAGCAGTATCAAGGGACAGTCCCCAAACTATGGCTACACCTTC | TRBJ1-2 | TRBV27 | once | TRBD1
CASSLMGWGSYEQYF | TGTGCCAGCAGCTTAATGGGGTGGGGATCCTACGAGCAGTACTTC | TRBJ2-7 | TRBV7-2 | NA | NA
CASSEGDGTYNEQFF | TGCGCCAGCAGCGAGGGGGACGGAACCTACAATGAGCAGTTCTTC | TRBJ2-1 | TRBV5-1 | once | NA
CASSARLTTPYNEQFF | TGTGCCAGCAGCGCGAGACTGACTACCCCCTACAATGAGCAGTTCTTC | TRBJ2-1 | TRBV14 | NA | NA
CASSYSGENTEAFF | TGTGCCAGCAGTTACTCGGGTGAGAACACTGAAGCTTTCTTT | TRBJ1-1 | TRBV6-7 | NA | NA
CASSLLGGVDTIYF | TGTGCCAGCAGCCTTCTCGGGGGCGTAGACACCATATATTTT | TRBJ1-3 | TRBV7-3 | once | NA
CASSPDGVAKNIQYF | TGTGCCAGCAGCCCTGACGGCGTAGCCAAAAACATTCAGTACTTC | TRBJ2-4 | TRBV5-5 | NA | NA
CASRVGTSGGEQYF | TGCGCCAGCAGGGTCGGGACTAGCGGGGGCGAGCAGTACTTC | TRBJ2-7 | TRBV5-1 | NA | TRBD2
CASSLEVPSDEQFF | TGCGCCAGCAGCTTGGAGGTACCATCGGATGAGCAGTTCTTC | TRBJ2-1 | TRBV5-1 | NA | NA
CASTRGAAISYEQYF | TGTGCCAGCACTCGTGGGGCCGCCATCTCCTACGAGCAGTACTTC | TRBJ2-7 | TRBV6-1 | NA | NA
CSAGATNTEAFF | TGCAGCGCTGGGGCGACGAACACTGAAGCTTTCTTT | TRBJ1-1 | TRBV29-1 | NA | NA
CASSLGPSSTDTQYF | TGCGCCAGCAGCTTGGGACCTTCTAGCACAGATACGCAGTATTTT | TRBJ2-3 | TRBV5-1 | NA | NA
CASSQDFSTEAFF | TGCGCCAGCAGCCAAGATTTCAGTACTGAAGCTTTCTTT | TRBJ1-1 | TRBV4-3 | few | NA
CATSRVGVAGANVLTF | TGTGCCACCAGCAGAGTCGGAGTGGCAGGGGCCAACGTCCTGACTTTC | TRBJ2-6 | TRBV15 | NA | NA
CASSYSGASEDTIYF | TGTGCCAGCAGTTACTCGGGCGCCTCGGAGGACACCATATATTTT | TRBJ1-3 | TRBV6-5 | few | NA
CASSLRAGRNQPQHF | TGTGCCAGCAGTTTGAGGGCAGGCCGCAATCAGCCCCAGCATTTT | TRBJ1-5 | TRBV28 | NA | NA
CASSPRTGSTGELFF | TGTGCTAGCAGCCCAAGAACAGGGAGCACCGGGGAGCTGTTTTTT | TRBJ2-2 | TRBV7-7 | NA | NA
CASSYRVVTNEQFF | TGTGCCAGCAGCTATAGGGTGGTTACCAATGAGCAGTTCTTC | TRBJ2-1 | TRBV5-5 | NA | NA
CASSAGANYGYTF | TGTGCCAGCAGTGCCGGGGCTAACTATGGCTACACCTTC | TRBJ1-2 | TRBV6-6 | once | NA
CASSLGAAGELFF | TGTGCCAGCAGCTTAGGCGCGGCCGGGGAGCTGTTTTTT | TRBJ2-2 | TRBV7-2 | NA | NA
CASRDILVPDGKNIQYF | TGTGCCAGCAGGGACATCTTGGTTCCTGATGGCAAAAACATTCAGTACTTC | TRBJ2-4 | TRBV28 | NA | NA